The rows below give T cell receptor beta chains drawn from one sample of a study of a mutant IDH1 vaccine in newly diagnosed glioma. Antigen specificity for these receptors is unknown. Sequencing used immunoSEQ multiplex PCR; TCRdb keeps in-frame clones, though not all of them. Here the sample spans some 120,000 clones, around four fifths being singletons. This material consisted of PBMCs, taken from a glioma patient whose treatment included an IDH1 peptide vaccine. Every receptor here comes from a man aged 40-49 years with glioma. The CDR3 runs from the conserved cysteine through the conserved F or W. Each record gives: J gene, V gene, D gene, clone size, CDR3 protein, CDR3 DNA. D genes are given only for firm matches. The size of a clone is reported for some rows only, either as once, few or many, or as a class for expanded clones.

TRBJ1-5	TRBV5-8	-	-	CASSLEGSLSNQPQHF	TGTGCCAGCAGCTTGGAGGGGAGCCTTAGCAATCAGCCCCAGCATTTT
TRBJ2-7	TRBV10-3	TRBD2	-	CASQNLAGGLYEQYF	TGTGCCAGTCAGAACCTAGCGGGGGGTCTCTACGAGCAGTACTTC
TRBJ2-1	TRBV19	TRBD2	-	CASSPSGINNEQFF	TGTGCCAGTAGTCCAAGCGGGATCAACAATGAGCAGTTCTTC
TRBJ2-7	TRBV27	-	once	CASRLKAGETYEQYF	TGTGCCAGTCGACTTAAGGCAGGGGAAACCTACGAGCAGTACTTC
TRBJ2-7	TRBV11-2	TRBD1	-	CASSLTQGAGEQYF	TGTGCCAGCAGCTTAACACAGGGGGCAGGGGAGCAGTACTTC
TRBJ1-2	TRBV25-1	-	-	CAPVPVGVGEYGYTF	TGTGCCCCAGTCCCCGTCGGGGTTGGAGAGTATGGCTACACCTTC
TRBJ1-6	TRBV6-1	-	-	CASSGAQILFNSPLHF	TGTGCCAGCAGTGGGGCACAGATCCTTTTTAATTCACCCCTCCACTTT
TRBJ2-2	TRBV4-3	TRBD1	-	CASSQLPLTGDGTGELFF	TGCGCCAGCAGCCAACTACCCCTGACAGGGGACGGTACCGGGGAGCTGTTTTTT
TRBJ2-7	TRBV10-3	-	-	CATTPGETLSYEQYF	TGTGCCACCACCCCCGGGGAAACCCTCTCCTACGAGCAGTACTTC
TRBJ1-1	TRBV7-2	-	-	CASSFPDREIEAFF	TGTGCCAGCAGCTTCCCCGACAGAGAAATTGAAGCTTTCTTT
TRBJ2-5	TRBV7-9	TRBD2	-	CASSSRWDYGETQYF	TGTGCCAGCAGCTCCCGGTGGGACTACGGGGAGACCCAGTACTTC
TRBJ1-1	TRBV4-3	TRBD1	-	CASSHERQGTEAFF	TGCGCCAGCAGCCACGAGCGACAGGGGACTGAAGCTTTCTTT
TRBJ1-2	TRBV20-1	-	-	CRTSYGYTF	TGCAGGACCTCCTATGGCTACACCTTC
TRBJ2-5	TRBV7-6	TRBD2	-	CASSPIRLAGVREQETQYF	TGTGCCAGCAGCCCAATTAGACTAGCGGGGGTGAGGGAACAAGAGACCCAGTACTTC
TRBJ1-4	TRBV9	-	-	CASSVVTGRDEKLFF	TGTGCCAGCAGCGTAGTAACAGGGAGGGACGAAAAACTGTTTTTT
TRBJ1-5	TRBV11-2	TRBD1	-	CASSLARGHNQPQHF	TGTGCCAGCAGCTTAGCCAGGGGGCACAATCAGCCCCAGCATTTT
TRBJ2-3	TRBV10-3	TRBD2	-	CAITGTSGGVPTDTQYF	TGTGCCATCACCGGGACTAGCGGGGGGGTCCCCACAGATACGCAGTATTTT
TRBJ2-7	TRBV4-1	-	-	CASSQGPGFSYEQYF	TGCGCCAGCAGCCAAGGCCCAGGATTCTCCTACGAGCAGTACTTC
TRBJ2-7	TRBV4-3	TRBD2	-	CASSRGLAGSGEQYF	TGCGCCAGCAGCCGGGGACTAGCGGGGTCTGGAGAGCAGTACTTC
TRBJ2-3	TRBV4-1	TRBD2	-	CASSQDPPGASGITDTQYF	TGCGCCAGCAGCCAAGATCCTCCGGGGGCTAGCGGGATCACAGATACGCAGTATTTT
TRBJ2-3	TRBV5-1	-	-	CASSGGLRVGDTQYF	TGCGCCAGCAGCGGAGGACTAAGAGTAGGAGATACGCAGTATTTT
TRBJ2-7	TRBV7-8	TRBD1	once	CASSLARTGYEQYF	TGTGCCAGCAGCTTAGCCCGGACAGGCTACGAGCAGTACTTC
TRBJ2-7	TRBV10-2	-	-	CATSTVGGRVEQYF	TGCGCCACCAGCACCGTCGGGGGGCGCGTCGAGCAGTACTTC
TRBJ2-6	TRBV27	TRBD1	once	CASSFSYRGTGANVLTF	TGTGCCAGCAGTTTTTCCTACAGGGGAACTGGGGCCAACGTCCTGACTTTC
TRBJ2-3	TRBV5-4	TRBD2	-	CASSRTSGSTDTQYF	TGTGCCAGCAGCAGGACTAGCGGGAGCACAGATACGCAGTATTTT
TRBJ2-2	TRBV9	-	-	CASSVDENRVATGELFF	TGTGCCAGCAGCGTAGATGAAAACAGGGTCGCCACCGGGGAGCTGTTTTTT
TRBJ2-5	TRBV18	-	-	CASSPAQETQYF	TGTGCCAGCTCACCCGCGCAAGAGACCCAGTACTTC
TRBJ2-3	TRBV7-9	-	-	CASSGGAYTDTQYF	TGTGCCAGCAGTGGTGGGGCATACACAGATACGCAGTATTTT
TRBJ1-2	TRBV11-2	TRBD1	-	CASSLEGTGIKMSGYTF	TGTGCCAGCAGCTTAGAAGGGACAGGGATAAAGATGAGTGGCTACACCTTC
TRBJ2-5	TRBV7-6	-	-	CASSSYREETQYF	TGTGCCAGCAGCTCCTACAGGGAAGAGACCCAGTACTTC
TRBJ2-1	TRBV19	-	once	CASSPGLSNEQFF	TGTGCCAGTAGTCCAGGGCTGAGCAATGAGCAGTTCTTC
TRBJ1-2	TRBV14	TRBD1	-	CASSQSYRGGNGYTF	TGTGCCAGCAGCCAATCATACAGGGGAGGGAATGGCTACACCTTC
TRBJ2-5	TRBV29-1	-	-	CSGVRGGWETQYF	TGCAGCGGGGTGCGAGGGGGATGGGAGACCCAGTACTTC
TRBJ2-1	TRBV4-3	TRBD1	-	CASRQGPSYNEQFF	TGCGCCAGCCGACAGGGGCCATCCTACAATGAGCAGTTCTTC
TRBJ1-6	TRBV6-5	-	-	CASRYRQVGNNSPLHF	TGTGCCAGCAGATACCGACAGGTTGGGAATAATTCACCCCTCCACTTT
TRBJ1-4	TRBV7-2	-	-	CASRGFLYEKLFF	TGTGCCAGCAGGGGCTTCCTCTATGAAAAACTGTTTTTT
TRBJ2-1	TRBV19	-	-	CASSRTVGPPYNEQFF	TGTGCCAGTAGTAGGACCGTAGGACCCCCCTACAATGAGCAGTTCTTC
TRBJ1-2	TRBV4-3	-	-	CASSQELGHGYTF	TGCGCCAGCAGCCAAGAACTCGGGCACGGCTACACCTTC
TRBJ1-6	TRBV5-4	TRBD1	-	CASSRKQGAYNSPLHF	TGTGCCAGCAGCCGAAAACAGGGGGCCTATAATTCACCCCTCCACTTT
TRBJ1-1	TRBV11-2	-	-	CASSLVSRNTEAFF	TGTGCCAGCAGCTTAGTGAGTAGGAACACTGAAGCTTTCTTT
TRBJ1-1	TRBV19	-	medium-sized	CASIDPWAVETEAFF	TGTGCCAGTATAGATCCTTGGGCTGTTGAGACTGAAGCTTTCTTT
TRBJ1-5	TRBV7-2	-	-	CASSLEQGIGQPQHF	TGTGCCAGCAGCTTAGAACAGGGTATCGGTCAGCCCCAGCATTTT
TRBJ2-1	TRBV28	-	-	CASSQLAGPPAYNEQFF	TGTGCCAGCAGCCAACTCGCGGGACCCCCTGCCTACAATGAGCAGTTCTTC
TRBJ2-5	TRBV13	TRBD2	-	CASSGSGGGGETQYF	TGTGCCAGCAGCGGTAGCGGGGGAGGAGGAGAGACCCAGTACTTC
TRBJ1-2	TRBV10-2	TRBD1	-	CASSPSTGNYGYTF	TGCGCCAGCAGCCCTTCGACAGGGAACTATGGCTACACCTTC
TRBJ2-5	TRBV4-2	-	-	CASSRDRSGQETQYF	TGTGCCAGCAGCCGAGACCGGAGCGGACAAGAGACCCAGTACTTC